The next 25 T cell receptor beta chains were all read from a single sample in a study of blood T cell repertoires in COVID-19. Assay used: immunoSEQ multiplex PCR; TCRdb lists only in-frame clones, some missing. This sample has roughly 100,000 clones; roughly 80% occur once, and the top ten carry about 5%. What was sequenced was peripheral blood. The receptors originated from a man aged 55 to 70 with acute or convalescent COVID-19.

The chain employs TRBV5-1 and TRBJ2-5; TRBD2 agrees at 8 bases. V lost 0 bases, J lost 4 bases, and 2 bases stayed unmatched. Germline V lookup: CDR1 SGHRS, CDR2 YFSETQ. The CDR3 covers 14 residues. The CDR3 nucleotides are TGCGCCAGCAGCTTGGCTCTAGCGGGAGAGACCCAGTACTTC. Translated: CASSLALAGETQYF. Combining the CDR3 with reference TRBV5-1 and TRBJ2-5 gives the whole variable domain KAGVTQTPRYLIKTRGQQVTLSCSPISGHRSVSWYQQTPGQGLQFLFEYFSETQRNKGNFPGRFSGRQFSNSRSEMNVSTLELGDSALYLCASSLALAGETQYFGPGTRLLVL.

This clone was observed a few times. The V gene is TRBV11-2, the J gene TRBJ2-3; 7 positions match TRBD2. This CDR3 spans 16 amino acids. The germline V gene has CDR1 SGHAT and CDR2 FQNNGV. The J segment lost 3 bases and the V segment lost 3 bases, leaving 9 bases of the junction unmatched. The CDR3 coding sequence is TGTGCCAGCAGCTTTAGGGCGGGAGAGGGTACAGATACGCAGTATTTT. The encoded protein is CASSFRAGEGTDTQYF.

The CDR3 region has the DNA TGCAGTGCCCCGAGATACAATGAGCAGTTCTTC. Protein product: CSAPRYNEQFF. The chain employs TRBV20-1 and TRBJ2-1; D is uncertain. The germline V gene has CDR1 DFQATT and CDR2 SNEGSKA (reference sequence). CDR3 length equals 11 residues. Trimming shortened V by 6 bases and J by 4 bases, and 7 bases separated the two germline ends.

This clone showed up just once. CDR3 in DNA: TGTGCCAGCAGTCCCGGACATACGAACACCGGGGAGCTGTTTTTT. This codes for CASSPGHTNTGELFF. The chain is built from TRBV7-9 and TRBJ2-2, with D possibly TRBD1 on 5 matching bases. Germline V gene lookup returns CDR1 SEHNR and CDR2 FQNEAQ (reference sequence). CDR3 length equals 15 residues. V lost 6 bases and J lost 0, with 11 bases in between.

This rearrangement joins TRBV9 to TRBJ2-3, with D maybe TRBD1 (6 bases). This CDR3 has 14 amino acids. Germline V lookup: CDR1 SGDLS, CDR2 YYNGEE. V gave up 2 bases and J gave up 4 bases, with 11 bases separating them. The CDR3 DNA reads as TGTGCCAGCAGCGTTAGAGGGGGTTCAGATACGCAGTATTTT. It specifies CASSVRGGSDTQYF.

This clone was found a few times. The chain is built from TRBV7-2 and TRBJ1-5; 7 positions agree with TRBD1. V was pared by 4 bases and J by 3 bases, with 6 bases of the junction left unmatched. Germline-derived CDR1 and CDR2 are SGHTA and FQGNSA. The CDR3 is 15 amino acids. Here the CDR3 DNA reads TGTGCCAGCAGCTCTCCGGGACAGCCCAATCAGCCCCAGCATTTT. Protein: CASSSPGQPNQPQHF. The whole variable domain, filled in from reference TRBV7-2 and TRBJ1-5, reads GAGVSQSPSNKVTEKGKDVELRCDPISGHTALYWYRQSLGQGLEFLIYFQGNSAPDKSGLPSDRFSAERTGGSVSTLTIQRTQQEDSAVYLCASSSPGQPNQPQHFGDGTRLSIL.

This chain joins TRBV19 and TRBJ2-1; TRBD2 agrees at 8 bases. The CDR3 contains 14 residues. The germline gives CDR1 LNHDA, CDR2 SQIVND (reference sequence). J was trimmed by 6 bases and V by 5 bases; bases with no gene match: 6. CDR3 bases: TGTGCCAGTAGTGAGCAGCGGGAGAGCAATGAGCAGTTCTTC. This encodes CASSEQRESNEQFF.

J is TRBJ1-6 and V is TRBV29-1, with D perhaps TRBD1 (5 bases). Between the trimmed V and J ends, which lost 7 bases and 10 bases, there was a span of 17 bases. Germline V gene lookup returns CDR1 SQVTM and CDR2 ANQGSEA. The CDR3 runs to 13 residues. The CDR3 loop reads CSAAGGRGSPLHF. The CDR3 DNA reads as TGCAGCGCCGCCGGGGGACGGGGATCACCCCTCCACTTT.

The gene calls are TRBV7-2 and TRBJ2-5, with 15 bases that match TRBD2. The germline V gene encodes CDR1 SGHTA and CDR2 FQGNSA. The V and J ends lost 4 bases and 5 bases, in that order; junction bases with no gene match: 5. The CDR3 is made up of 16 amino acids. In DNA form, the CDR3 reads TGTGCCAGCAGCTGGACTAGCGGGAGGGCCGGGGAGACCCAGTACTTC. Translation gives CASSWTSGRAGETQYF.

This sequence joins TRBV5-1 and TRBJ2-5, with 15 nucleotides matching TRBD2. The V gene end was trimmed by 6 bases and the J gene end by 5 bases; junction bases not matched to a gene: 14. Germline values: CDR1 SGHRS, CDR2 YFSETQ. The CDR3 has 18 residues. CDR3 region: CASTYRTGTSGRWETQYF. In DNA form, the CDR3 reads TGCGCCAGCACCTACCGTACCGGGACTAGCGGGAGGTGGGAGACCCAGTACTTC.

The genes are TRBV28 and TRBJ1-3; the D is unclear. The germline V gene encodes CDR1 MDHEN and CDR2 SYDVKM. The CDR3 loop spans 14 amino acids. V was clipped by 7 bases and J by 4 bases, with 14 bases between them. CDR3 bases: TGTGCCAGCAACCTCTCTGCTCGGGGAAACACCATATATTTT. Translated, it gives CASNLSARGNTIYF.

The J gene is TRBJ1-1, the V gene TRBV11-2; D perhaps matches TRBD1 (5 bases). V was clipped by 1 base and J by 4 bases, with 10 bases between them. This CDR3 contains 14 residues. CDR1 and CDR2 (germline): SGHAT, FQNNGV. CDR3 region: CASSLAGGGTEAFF. In nucleotides, the CDR3 is TGTGCCAGCAGCTTAGCGGGCGGGGGCACTGAAGCTTTCTTT.

About this clone: Compared with germline, one end of the junction differs, possibly owing to a read error. The chain links TRBV9 to TRBJ1-3; D uncertain. The CDR3 runs to 13 residues. CDR1 is SGDLS and CDR2 is YYNGEE in the germline V gene. In DNA form, the CDR3 reads TGTGCCAGCAGCCAAAGAGGACCGGGAGGATTGAATTTT. As protein: CASSQRGPGGLNF.

V and J are TRBV11-2 and TRBJ2-3; the match to TRBD2 covers 7 bases. J gave up 3 bases and V 5 bases, and 5 bases lay outside the gene matches. Germline V gene lookup returns CDR1 SGHAT and CDR2 FQNNGV. The CDR3 sequence is 14 residues long. The CDR3: CASSPRTRTDTQYF. The DNA of the CDR3 is TGTGCCAGCAGCCCGAGGACTAGAACAGATACGCAGTATTTT. The whole variable domain, remainder taken from reference TRBV11-2 and TRBJ2-3, is EAGVAQSPRYKIIEKRQSVAFWCNPISGHATLYWYQQILGQGPKLLIQFQNNGVVDDSQLPKDRFSAERLKGVDSTLKIQPAKLEDSAVYLCASSPRTRTDTQYFGPGTRLTVL.

The chain combines TRBV4-1 with TRBJ2-7, with 9 bases lining up with TRBD1. V trimming: 0 bases; J trimming: 4 bases; junction bases outside the gene matches: 7. The CDR3 is 16 amino acids. The germline CDR1 and CDR2 sequences are MGHRA and YSYEKL. CDR3 coding DNA: TGCGCCAGCAGCCAAGATATCGGGACAGGGTCGTACGAGCAGTACTTC. It specifies CASSQDIGTGSYEQYF.

The chain uses TRBV7-6 and TRBJ1-6; D is unresolved. V was pared by 0 bases and J by 4 bases, with 7 bases between. Germline CDR1 is SGHVS and CDR2 is FNYEAQ. The CDR3 extends over 15 amino acids. The CDR3 DNA is TGTGCCAGCAGCTTAGCGAATCAGTATAATTCACCCCTCCACTTT. Residues: CASSLANQYNSPLHF.

The J gene is TRBJ2-1, the V gene TRBV5-4, with 11 bases identical to TRBD2. J lost 12 bases, V lost 1 base, and 6 bases had no gene match. Germline V gives CDR1 SGHNT, CDR2 YYREEE (reference sequence). The CDR3 is made up of 14 amino acids. The DNA for the CDR3 is TGTGCCAGCAGCTTGAAGCTAGCGGGAGGACTGCAGTTCTTC. Amino acids: CASSLKLAGGLQFF.

This clone appeared once. The genes are TRBV3-1 (or the pseudogene TRBV3-2) and TRBJ2-7; TRBD1 might be the D (6 bases). Trimming took off 4 bases at V and 4 bases at J, with 14 bases between the two ends. CDR3 length equals 14 residues. Germline CDR1 LGHDT, CDR2 YNNKEL (reference sequence). The CDR3 reads CASSRETGDYEQYF. The CDR3 DNA sequence: TGTGCCAGCAGCCGAGAGACAGGTGATTACGAGCAGTACTTC.

V and J are TRBV10-3 and TRBJ2-3; 7 bases line up with TRBD2. The CDR3 runs to 13 residues. J lost 1 base, V lost 8 bases, and 3 bases had no gene match. Germline loops: CDR1 ENHRY, CDR2 SYGVKD. CDR3 in amino acids: CAIGGGGTDTQYF. In DNA form, the CDR3 reads TGTGCCATCGGCGGGGGTGGCACAGATACGCAGTATTTT.

This clone occurred a few times. The chain uses TRBV10-3 and TRBJ2-1; TRBD2 is a possible D gene (5 bases). Per the germline V gene, CDR1 is ENHRY and CDR2 is SYGVKD. The CDR3 covers 15 residues. Trimming removed 8 bases from V and 4 bases from J, with 18 bases in between. CDR3 loop: CAIGPSGDPYNEQFF. The CDR3 DNA follows: TGTGCCATCGGCCCCAGCGGAGACCCTTACAATGAGCAGTTCTTC.

V is TRBV28 and J is TRBJ2-5, with 8 positions matching TRBD2. Germline V gives CDR1 MDHEN, CDR2 SYDVKM. Unmatched junction bases numbered 9, after V lost 5 bases and J lost 4 bases. This CDR3 spans 15 amino acids. This CDR3 reads CASSPPGGRRETQYF. The CDR3 coding sequence is TGTGCCAGCAGTCCTCCGGGGGGGAGGAGAGAGACCCAGTACTTC.

This clone was detected a few times. V is TRBV7-9 and J is TRBJ1-6; D is perhaps TRBD1 (6 bases). The CDR3 is 15 residues long. V lost 5 bases, J lost 3 bases, and 11 bases lay in between. Germline lookup yields CDR1 SEHNR and CDR2 FQNEAQ (reference sequence). The CDR3 DNA reads TGTGCCAGCAGCGCCACAGGGAACTATAATTCACCCCTCCACTTT. Translating gives CASSATGNYNSPLHF. The variable domain in full, completed from reference TRBV7-9 and TRBJ1-6, reads DTGVSQNPRHKITKRGQNVTFRCDPISEHNRLYWYRQTLGQGPEFLTYFQNEAQLEKSRLLSDRFSAERPKGSFSTLEIQRTEQGDSAMYLCASSATGNYNSPLHFGNGTRLTVT.

The chain recombines TRBV6-5 with TRBJ1-6, with D tentatively TRBD1 (5 bases). CDR3 length: 16 residues. The V end lost 0 bases, the J end lost 7 bases, and 13 bases lay between the germline ends. The germline CDR1 and CDR2 sequences are MNHEY and SVGAGI. This CDR3 reads CASSYSSGTRNSPLHF. As DNA, the CDR3 is TGTGCCAGCAGTTACTCTTCCGGGACTAGGAATTCACCCCTCCACTTT.

The rearrangement links TRBV5-1 to TRBJ2-5, with TRBD2 identical over 8 bases. The V and J ends lost 4 bases and 1 base, in that order; junction bases with no gene match: 3. CDR1 SGHRS and CDR2 YFSETQ come from the germline V gene. CDR3 length equals 14 residues. CDR3 coding DNA: TGCGCCAGCAGCCTCGGGGGGGGCCAAGAGACCCAGTACTTC. It specifies CASSLGGGQETQYF.

V gene TRBV30 combines with J gene TRBJ2-6; 9 bases match TRBD2. This CDR3 comprises 17 residues. With V trimmed by 7 bases and J by 1 base, 11 bases remained unmatched. Germline V gives CDR1 GTSNPN, CDR2 SVGIG (reference sequence). CDR3 in DNA: TGTGCCTCCCCAGCACTAGCGGGTGTTTCTGGGGCCAACGTCCTGACTTTC. Protein: CASPALAGVSGANVLTF. The variable domain in full, completed from reference TRBV30 and TRBJ2-6, reads SQTIHQWPATLVQPVGSPLSLECTVEGTSNPNLYWYRQAAGRGLQLLFYSVGIGQISSEVPQNLSASRPQDRQFILSSKKLLLSDSGFYLCASPALAGVSGANVLTFGAGSRLTVL.